The next 25 T cell receptor beta chains were all read from a single sample in a study of CD8 T cells in Susac syndrome. RNA totalling roughly 0.5 to 1 ug underwent reverse transcription with random hexamers. MiXCR was run by TCRdb on the immunoSEQ multiplex PCR reads, yielding one entry per CDR3 protein. The sample shows fewer than 100,000 distinct CDR3 sequences, more than 85% of them seen only once. Sequencing used CD8+ T cells from PBMCs. The receptors were sampled from a human donor with multiple sclerosis.

V usage is TRBV29-1 and J usage is TRBJ2-1, with D possibly being TRBD2 (6 bases). The CDR3 extends over 13 amino acids. Germline V gene lookup returns CDR1 SQVTM and CDR2 ANQGSEA. Trimming removed 6 bases at V and 2 bases at J, with 11 bases between. DNA for the CDR3: TGCAGCGTGCGGGACTTTACCTACAATGAGCAGTTCTTC. Translated: CSVRDFTYNEQFF.

This chain links TRBV12-3 or TRBV12-4 with TRBJ2-5; D perhaps matches TRBD1 (6 bases). The ends were cut back, 7 bases at V and 4 bases at J, with 16 bases in the middle. The CDR3 runs to 14 residues. The CDR3 DNA is TGTGCCAGCACCCAGTGGGGGCCCGGAGAGACCCAGTACTTC. This sequence encodes CASTQWGPGETQYF.

On this clonotype: The junction does not match germline at one end; this may be a read error. The chain uses TRBV12-3 or TRBV12-4 and TRBJ2-5; perhaps D is TRBD1 or TRBD2 (5 bases each). This CDR3 has 14 amino acids. CDR3: CASRLDSGSETQYF. The CDR3 DNA sequence: TGTGCCAGCAGATTAGACAGCGGATCAGAGACCCAGTACTTC.

V gene TRBV11-2 combines with J gene TRBJ2-7; D possibly uses TRBD1 or TRBD2 (7 bases each). This CDR3 is built from 14 residues. Germline lookup yields CDR1 SGHAT and CDR2 FQNNGV. Trimming left V 6 bases short and J 0 bases short, with 12 bases between. The CDR3 loop is CASRGGTASYEQYF. The DNA for the CDR3 is TGTGCCAGCAGGGGGGGGACAGCCTCCTACGAGCAGTACTTC.

J is TRBJ1-3 and V is TRBV25-1, with 7 bases matching TRBD1. Germline V CDR1 and CDR2: MGHDK, SYGVNS. V lost 2 bases to trimming and J lost 3 bases; unmatched junction nucleotides: 10. CDR3 length: 17 amino acids. CDR3 nucleotide sequence: TGTGCCAGCAGTGAAAGCCGCGACAGGGTTTATGGAAACACCATATATTTT. Protein product: CASSESRDRVYGNTIYF.

The table lists this clonotype with a few counts. The chain has TRBV10-3 and TRBJ2-6; the D gene is possibly TRBD1 (5 bases). This CDR3 is built from 17 residues. From germline, CDR1 is ENHRY and CDR2 SYGVKD. Trimming pared 2 bases from V and 0 bases from J, leaving 11 bases between. The CDR3 bases are TGTGCCATCAGTGAGCCTACGACAGTCTCTGGGGCCAACGTCCTGACTTTC. It translates to CAISEPTTVSGANVLTF.

V and J are TRBV6-5 and TRBJ2-1; 10 bases map to TRBD1. Looked up from germline, CDR1 is MNHEY and CDR2 is SVGAGI. This CDR3 is built from 17 residues. V was pared by 5 bases and J by 4 bases, with 11 bases of the junction left unmatched. The CDR3 sequence is CASSNLGQGGLYNEQFF. In nucleotides, the CDR3 is TGTGCCAGCAGTAACCTCGGACAGGGGGGTTTATACAATGAGCAGTTCTTC.

This clonotype appeared a few times. The chain couples TRBV4-1 to TRBJ1-1; 8 nucleotides align to TRBD1. This CDR3 spans 14 amino acids. With V trimmed by 1 base and J by 5 bases, 3 bases remained unmatched. In germline, CDR1 is MGHRA, CDR2 YSYEKL. CDR3 sequence: CASSQARGQTEAFF. In nucleotides, the CDR3 is TGCGCCAGCAGCCAAGCCAGGGGGCAGACTGAAGCTTTCTTT.

The gene calls are TRBV9 and TRBJ2-2, with 7 bases matching TRBD2. The CDR3 is made up of 15 amino acids. The germline CDR1 and CDR2 sequences are SGDLS and YYNGEE. The V and J ends lost 5 bases and 0 bases, in that order; junction bases with no gene match: 4. The CDR3 region is CASSPSGTNTGELFF. The CDR3, as DNA: TGTGCCAGCAGTCCTAGCGGTACGAACACCGGGGAGCTGTTTTTT. The full variable domain, in which reference TRBV9 and TRBJ2-2 provide the parts outside the CDR3, is DSGVTQTPKHLITATGQRVTLRCSPRSGDLSVYWYQQSLDQGLQFLIQYYNGEERAKGNILERFSAQQFPDLHSELNLSSLELGDSALYFCASSPSGTNTGELFFGEGSRLTVL.

V usage is TRBV10-3 and J usage is TRBJ2-3; 10 positions agree with TRBD1. The CDR3 sequence is 18 residues long. V was pared by 6 bases and J by 1 base, with 13 bases of the junction left unmatched. The V gene's germline CDR1 is ENHRY and CDR2 SYGVKD. The chain's CDR3 is CAIRYPGTGEGGTDTQYF. The CDR3 coding sequence is TGTGCCATCAGATATCCCGGGACAGGGGAAGGAGGCACAGATACGCAGTATTTT.

This chain joins TRBV5-6 and TRBJ1-1, with D unclear. The V end was cut by 4 bases, the J end by 4 bases, with 11 bases between. Germline V lookup: CDR1 SGHDT, CDR2 YYEEEE. The CDR3 has 13 amino acids. For the CDR3, the DNA is TGTGCCAGCAGCCGGTGGGCGGGCACTGAAGCTTTCTTT. This translates into CASSRWAGTEAFF.

V is TRBV19 and J is TRBJ2-7; TRBD1 agrees at 9 bases. This CDR3 is built from 17 residues. Germline CDR1 reads LNHDA; CDR2 reads SQIVND (reference sequence). The trim removed 2 bases at V and 3 bases at J, leaving 11 bases unmatched. The CDR3 protein is CASSIPTRTGVGYEQYF. The CDR3, as DNA: TGTGCCAGTAGTATACCGACCCGGACAGGGGTAGGCTACGAGCAGTACTTC.

This clonotype was recorded once. The rearrangement joins TRBV20-1 to TRBJ2-3; D is unclear. V was trimmed by 0 bases and J by 2 bases, leaving 12 bases between them. The CDR3 loop spans 15 amino acids. Looked up from germline, CDR1 is DFQATT and CDR2 is SNEGSKA (reference sequence). CDR3: CSARDEDRVTDTQYF. The CDR3 bases are TGCAGTGCTAGAGATGAGGATCGGGTCACAGATACGCAGTATTTT.

This chain links TRBV5-1 with TRBJ2-3, with TRBD2 identical over 10 bases. CDR1 is SGHRS and CDR2 is YFSETQ in the germline V gene. Trimming cost V 0 bases and J 1 base; bases outside gene matches: 2. The CDR3 has 16 residues. In DNA form, the CDR3 reads TGCGCCAGCAGCTTGGAGCTAGCGGGGGGCACAGATACGCAGTATTTT. Protein: CASSLELAGGTDTQYF.

The CDR3 is CSASTTGDLYEQYF. The CDR3 DNA is TGCAGTGCCTCTACGACAGGAGACCTCTACGAGCAGTACTTC. This chain connects TRBV20-1 to TRBJ2-7; maybe TRBD1 (6 bases). The CDR3 consists of 14 residues. V lost 6 bases and J 3 bases, leaving 18 bases between the germline ends. The germline V gene encodes CDR1 DFQATT and CDR2 SNEGSKA (reference sequence).

This chain connects TRBV9 to TRBJ1-1; D unclear. Germline CDR1 and CDR2: SGDLS and YYNGEE. V lost 4 bases and J 12 bases, leaving 19 bases between the germline ends. The CDR3 consists of 13 residues. The CDR3 loop reads CASSRGPAGGSFF. For the CDR3, the DNA is TGTGCCAGCAGCCGAGGACCGGCAGGAGGATCTTTCTTT.

The V and J genes are TRBV7-3 and TRBJ2-3, with D possibly TRBD1 on 5 matching bases. CDR3 length: 16 residues. Germline assignment: CDR1 SGHTA and CDR2 FQGTGA. The V end was cut by 2 bases, the J end by 2 bases, with 14 bases between. The CDR3 region is CASSLLGQRDTDTQYF. CDR3 in DNA: TGTGCCAGCAGCTTACTAGGACAACGAGACACAGATACGCAGTATTTT. Together with reference TRBV7-3 and TRBJ2-3, the CDR3 gives the full variable domain: GAGVSQTPSNKVTEKGKYVELRCDPISGHTALYWYRQSLGQGPEFLIYFQGTGAADDSGLPNDRFFAVRPEGSVSTLKIQRTERGDSAVYLCASSLLGQRDTDTQYFGPGTRLTVL.

V gene TRBV4-1 combines with J gene TRBJ1-1; 8 bases line up with TRBD1. V dropped 4 bases and J dropped 0; count of bases not matched to a gene: 7. Germline CDR1 is MGHRA and CDR2 is YSYEKL. The CDR3 consists of 16 residues. The CDR3 DNA reads as TGCGCCAGCAGCCCAAGACAGGGGACGTTGAACACTGAAGCTTTCTTT. It specifies CASSPRQGTLNTEAFF.

The chain links TRBV11-2 to TRBJ2-1; 10 bases are a match to TRBD2. CDR3 length: 15 amino acids. Per germline, CDR1 SGHAT and CDR2 FQNNGV. With V trimmed by 2 bases and J by 6 bases, 4 bases remained unmatched. CDR3 residues: CASSLSGGDSNEQFF. As DNA, the CDR3 is TGTGCCAGCAGCTTAAGCGGGGGGGATTCCAATGAGCAGTTCTTC. The variable domain in full, completed from reference TRBV11-2 and TRBJ2-1, reads EAGVAQSPRYKIIEKRQSVAFWCNPISGHATLYWYQQILGQGPKLLIQFQNNGVVDDSQLPKDRFSAERLKGVDSTLKIQPAKLEDSAVYLCASSLSGGDSNEQFFGPGTRLTVL.

The chain recombines TRBV5-1 with TRBJ2-5; D might be TRBD2 (6 bases). Between the trimmed V and J ends, which lost 2 bases and 2 bases, there was a span of 13 bases. CDR3 length equals 15 residues. Germline CDR1 is SGHRS and CDR2 is YFSETQ. This CDR3 is CASSFRGRGQETQYF. The CDR3 DNA sequence: TGCGCCAGCAGCTTTCGTGGGCGGGGACAAGAGACCCAGTACTTC.

This clonotype was picked up one time. This chain links TRBV29-1 with TRBJ1-2; TRBD1 is a possible D gene (5 bases). CDR3 length equals 12 residues. The ends were cut back, 3 bases at V and 5 bases at J, with 10 bases in the middle. CDR1 and CDR2 (germline): SQVTM, ANQGSEA. CDR3 amino acids: CSVDEGSYGYTF. The CDR3 DNA reads TGCAGCGTTGATGAGGGGAGTTATGGCTACACCTTC.

The rearrangement uses TRBV2 and TRBJ2-2; D uncertain. Trimming took off 4 bases at V and 1 base at J, with 10 bases between the two ends. Germline V lookup: CDR1 SNHLY, CDR2 FYNNEI. The CDR3 totals 15 residues. CDR3 coding DNA: TGTGCCAGCAGTGTGAGGAGAGAGAACACCGGGGAGCTGTTTTTT. Its translation is CASSVRRENTGELFF.

V usage is TRBV2 and J usage is TRBJ2-7, with D maybe TRBD1 (5 bases). The V gene lost 8 bases and the J gene lost 0 bases, with 14 bases spanning the gap. The CDR3 consists of 14 residues. Germline CDR1 and CDR2: SNHLY and FYNNEI. The CDR3 spells CASEEYRSSYEQYF. The CDR3 DNA follows: TGTGCCAGCGAAGAGTACAGGAGCTCCTACGAGCAGTACTTC.

In this sample, this clonotype turned up once. The chain uses TRBV5-4 and TRBJ2-3, with D tentatively TRBD2 (5 bases). Trimming cost V 0 bases and J 6 bases, with 17 bases left between them. Germline loops: CDR1 SGHNT, CDR2 YYREEE (reference sequence). This CDR3 spans 16 amino acids. CDR3 nucleotide sequence: TGTGCCAGCAGCTTGGAAGGTATAACTAGTAGGGATACGCAGTATTTT. Encoded protein: CASSLEGITSRDTQYF.

The V and J genes are TRBV30 and TRBJ1-4; the D gene is possibly TRBD1 (6 bases). This CDR3 comprises 14 residues. In germline, CDR1 is GTSNPN, CDR2 SVGIG (reference sequence). V was cut by 0 bases and J by 2 bases, with 7 bases left in between. For the CDR3, the DNA is TGTGCCTGGAGTGTAACAGGGACTAATGAAAAACTGTTTTTT. Protein: CAWSVTGTNEKLFF.